This T cell receptor beta chain came from a study of T cell responses to AZD1222 COVID-19 vaccine. Whole-study results and caveats: Spike-specific TCR breadth and depth were elevated following two AZD1222 doses. Clonal diversity was possibly underestimated, and white British individuals and females predominated among donors.

Only in-frame clones appear in the TCRdb table, and some are missing; sequencing was by immunoSEQ multiplex PCR. The sample has about 150,000 clones; approximately 90% are singletons. As for this clone: Its matching antigen is unknown.

The germline CDR1 and CDR2 sequences are MNHEY and SVGAGI. Deletions cut 4 bases from V and 5 bases from J, with 17 bases between. The CDR3 totals 15 residues. The source material was peripheral blood, sampled on day 0 of AZD1222 vaccination. This receptor was identified in an adult in good health. The V call is TRBV6-5, the J call TRBJ1-1; no firm D call. The DNA of the CDR3 is TGTGCCAGCAGTTCCTCGAAGGGTTGGAGGACTGAAGCTTTCTTT. Amino acids: CASSSSKGWRTEAFF.